These 31 T cell receptor beta chains came from one sample sequenced in a study of cytomegalovirus exposure and HLA in healthy donors. Here immunoSEQ multiplex PCR was the method, and the copy in TCRdb shows in-frame clones only, minus some. The sample has tens of thousands of clones, 94% seen once. Sequencing used PBMCs. The origin of the receptors is a woman aged 18-30 years in good health and CMV-seronegative.

The V and J genes are TRBV7-3 and TRBJ2-1; possibly TRBD1 for D (6 bases). CDR1 is SGHTA and CDR2 is FQGTGA in the germline V gene. With 3 bases removed from V and 7 bases from J, the gap between germline ends came to 13 bases. The CDR3 spans 14 residues. DNA of the CDR3: TGTGCCAGCAGCTTCCCTAATCAGGGGAATGAGCAGTTCTTC. It translates to CASSFPNQGNEQFF. Together with reference TRBV7-3 and TRBJ2-1, the CDR3 gives the full variable domain: GAGVSQTPSNKVTEKGKYVELRCDPISGHTALYWYRQSLGQGPEFLIYFQGTGAADDSGLPNDRFFAVRPEGSVSTLKIQRTERGDSAVYLCASSFPNQGNEQFFGPGTRLTVL.

The V gene is TRBV6-5, the J gene TRBJ2-7; D not resolved. The germline V gene encodes CDR1 MNHEY and CDR2 SVGAGI. The CDR3 length is 15 residues. The germline V and J ends were trimmed by 0 bases and 0 bases, with 9 bases remaining between them. The CDR3 protein is CASSYSMAASYEQYF. CDR3 DNA sequence: TGTGCCAGCAGTTACTCGATGGCCGCCTCCTACGAGCAGTACTTC.

This clone was detected once. The CDR3 coding sequence is TGTGCCAGCAGCTCTCTCGAGCGGGGGACTGTTATTTCCTACGAGCAGTACTTC. Its protein is CASSSLERGTVISYEQYF. The chain employs TRBV11-2 and TRBJ2-7; 8 nucleotides match TRBD2. The germline CDR1 and CDR2 sequences are SGHAT and FQNNGV. The CDR3 runs to 18 residues. V lost 4 bases, J lost 1 base, and 15 bases stayed unmatched.

The chain couples TRBV5-4 to TRBJ2-3, with 11 positions matching TRBD2. Germline-derived CDR1 and CDR2 are SGHNT and YYREEE (reference sequence). This CDR3 has 19 residues. J lost 0 bases, V lost 2 bases, and 11 bases had no gene match. The CDR3 bases are TGTGCCAGCAGCTTTGCCCTCGGACTAGCGGGTCCTAGCACAGATACGCAGTATTTT. Protein product: CASSFALGLAGPSTDTQYF. Filled out from reference TRBV5-4 and TRBJ2-3, the complete variable domain reads ETGVTQSPTHLIKTRGQQVTLRCSSQSGHNTVSWYQQALGQGPQFIFQYYREEENGRGNFPPRFSGLQFPNYSSELNVNALELDDSALYLCASSFALGLAGPSTDTQYFGPGTRLTVL.

The gene calls are TRBV19 and TRBJ1-4, with 7 bases fitting TRBD1. The CDR3 has 14 residues. In germline, CDR1 is LNHDA, CDR2 SQIVND (reference sequence). The V segment lost 3 bases and the J segment 2 bases; nucleotides outside the gene matches: 0. In DNA form, the CDR3 reads TGTGCCAGTAGTATCAGGGGGACTAATGAAAAACTGTTTTTT. Translation: CASSIRGTNEKLFF.

This clone has a handful of counts. The chain couples TRBV7-2 to TRBJ2-7; tentative D call: TRBD1 (6 bases). The CDR3 sequence is 14 residues long. Germline loops: CDR1 SGHTA, CDR2 FQGNSA. Deletions cut 3 bases from V and 3 bases from J, with 12 bases between. As DNA, the CDR3 is TGTGCCAGCAGCTTTAGCCCACAGGGCTACGAGCAGTACTTC. Protein product: CASSFSPQGYEQYF.

The CDR3: CASSQAKSYGYTF. CDR3 coding DNA: TGTGCCAGTAGTCAGGCCAAGTCCTATGGCTACACCTTC. The chain recombines TRBV19 with TRBJ1-2, with D uncertain. The CDR3 contains 13 residues. The V gene's germline CDR1 is LNHDA and CDR2 SQIVND (reference sequence). Trimming removed 5 bases from V and 4 bases from J, with 11 bases in between.

V usage is TRBV10-2 and J usage is TRBJ2-7; 10 bases fit TRBD1. Germline CDR1 is WSHSY and CDR2 is SAAADI. With 5 bases clipped from V and 3 bases from J, the junction kept 4 bases outside the gene matches. This CDR3 has 14 residues. CDR3 nucleotides: TGCGCCAGCAGTTTGGACAGGGGGAACTACGAGCAGTACTTC. Translation gives CASSLDRGNYEQYF.

The rearrangement uses TRBV9 and TRBJ2-6; TRBD1 might be the D (5 bases). V lost 2 bases and J 0 bases, leaving 18 bases between the germline ends. This CDR3 contains 19 residues. Germline V gene data show CDR1 as SGDLS and CDR2 as YYNGEE. Here the CDR3 reads CASSVRPFTGSSGANVLTF. CDR3 DNA sequence: TGTGCCAGCAGCGTTAGGCCGTTTACAGGAAGCTCTGGGGCCAACGTCCTGACTTTC. Drawing the rest from reference TRBV9 and TRBJ2-6, the complete variable domain is DSGVTQTPKHLITATGQRVTLRCSPRSGDLSVYWYQQSLDQGLQFLIQYYNGEERAKGNILERFSAQQFPDLHSELNLSSLELGDSALYFCASSVRPFTGSSGANVLTFGAGSRLTVL.

CDR3 coding DNA: TGTGCCAGTAGAGATACTAGCGTTAGCACAGATACGCAGTATTTT. Residues: CASRDTSVSTDTQYF. The V and J genes are TRBV19 and TRBJ2-3, with 7 bases matching TRBD2. The CDR3 has 15 amino acids. Germline V gene data show CDR1 as LNHDA and CDR2 as SQIVND (reference sequence). V trimming: 6 bases; J trimming: 0 bases; junction bases outside the gene matches: 6.

The chain has TRBV7-9 and TRBJ2-6; D gene uncertain. The CDR3 length is 19 residues. Per germline, CDR1 SEHNR and CDR2 FQNEAQ (reference sequence). Between the trimmed V and J ends, which lost 0 bases and 0 bases, there was a span of 15 bases. The CDR3 sequence is CASSLASAGDLSGANVLTF. In DNA form, the CDR3 reads TGTGCCAGCAGCTTAGCGTCGGCAGGCGACCTCTCTGGGGCCAACGTCCTGACTTTC.

The chain has TRBV7-6 and TRBJ2-3; no clear D. V was trimmed by 5 bases and J by 0 bases, leaving 12 bases between them. In germline, CDR1 is SGHVS, CDR2 FNYEAQ. This CDR3 spans 15 amino acids. The CDR3 sequence is CASSPQYTSTDTQYF. The CDR3 DNA follows: TGTGCCAGCAGCCCACAGTATACTAGCACAGATACGCAGTATTTT.

The V gene is TRBV19, the J gene TRBJ1-1; maybe TRBD1 (5 bases). Trimming left V 3 bases short and J 4 bases short, with 12 bases between. The CDR3 extends over 14 amino acids. Looked up from germline, CDR1 is LNHDA and CDR2 is SQIVND (reference sequence). CDR3 amino acids: CASSIKGKGTEAFF. CDR3 DNA sequence: TGTGCCAGTAGTATTAAGGGGAAGGGCACTGAAGCTTTCTTT.

This sequence joins TRBV28 and TRBJ1-2; TRBD1 agrees at 7 bases. The CDR3 consists of 13 residues. The germline CDR1 and CDR2 sequences are MDHEN and SYDVKM. With V trimmed by 5 bases and J by 8 bases, 8 bases remained unmatched. The CDR3 DNA sequence: TGTGCCAGCAGTCCCGGGACAGAACTGGGCTACACCTTC. Its translation is CASSPGTELGYTF.

The chain has TRBV11-2 and TRBJ1-1, with 7 bases that match TRBD1. The germline V gene encodes CDR1 SGHAT and CDR2 FQNNGV. The CDR3 consists of 14 residues. The V and J ends lost 5 bases and 4 bases, in that order; junction bases with no gene match: 7. CDR3 in amino acids: CASSPDRAGTEAFF. CDR3 sequence (DNA): TGTGCCAGCAGCCCTGACAGGGCTGGCACTGAAGCTTTCTTT.

The chain is built from TRBV10-3 and TRBJ1-1; D possibly corresponds to TRBD1 (6 bases). Germline values: CDR1 ENHRY, CDR2 SYGVKD. Trimming cost V 4 bases and J 6 bases, with 9 bases left between them. This CDR3 has 12 amino acids. In nucleotides, the CDR3 is TGTGCCATCAGTGTGACAGGTTCTGAAGCTTTCTTT. This codes for CAISVTGSEAFF.

The chain uses TRBV6-1 and TRBJ2-5, with a possible D match to TRBD1 (5 bases). V lost 5 bases and J lost 1, with 8 bases in between. In germline, CDR1 is MNHNS, CDR2 SASEGT. This CDR3 has 13 amino acids. CDR3 protein: CASSTGFQETQYF. As DNA, the CDR3 is TGTGCCAGCAGTACAGGATTCCAAGAGACCCAGTACTTC.

J is TRBJ2-7 and V is TRBV11-2; no clear D. The DNA end is a closer match to TRBJ2-4, so the J assignment may be wrong. The V gene's germline CDR1 is SGHAT and CDR2 FQNNGV. The CDR3 spans 13 residues. The CDR3 DNA reads TGTGCCAGCAGCTTAGATGGGTGGGACATTCAGTACTTC. It encodes CASSLDGWDIQYF.

This sequence joins TRBV19 and TRBJ2-7; 8 bases are shared with TRBD1. V lost 6 bases, J lost 2 bases, and 6 bases stayed unmatched. Germline V gives CDR1 LNHDA, CDR2 SQIVND (reference sequence). CDR3 size: 14 residues. The CDR3 loop reads CASRRTGRTYEQYF. Here the CDR3 DNA reads TGTGCCAGTAGACGGACAGGGAGAACCTACGAGCAGTACTTC.

The V gene is TRBV5-4, the J gene TRBJ1-5; no clear D. Germline loops: CDR1 SGHNT, CDR2 YYREEE (reference sequence). Deletions cut 0 bases from V and 4 bases from J, with 8 bases between. This CDR3 contains 14 residues. CDR3 in DNA: TGTGCCAGCAGCTTGGGCAGTTCAAATCAGCCCCAGCATTTT. Protein product: CASSLGSSNQPQHF. The full variable domain, completed using reference TRBV5-4 and TRBJ1-5, is ETGVTQSPTHLIKTRGQQVTLRCSSQSGHNTVSWYQQALGQGPQFIFQYYREEENGRGNFPPRFSGLQFPNYSSELNVNALELDDSALYLCASSLGSSNQPQHFGDGTRLSIL.

This chain joins TRBV5-4 and TRBJ2-1, with 8 nucleotides matching TRBD2. The CDR3 runs to 17 residues. Germline V lookup: CDR1 SGHNT, CDR2 YYREEE (reference sequence). J lost 10 bases, V lost 1 base, and 16 bases had no gene match. CDR3 bases: TGTGCCAGCAGCTTGAAAGGCCCAAGCGGGGGTCTCGGGGAGCAGTTCTTC. It specifies CASSLKGPSGGLGEQFF.

CDR3 amino acids: CASSPRMRAHQPQHF. In DNA, the CDR3 is TGTGCCAGCAGCCCGAGGATGAGGGCCCATCAGCCCCAGCATTTT. V and J are TRBV28 and TRBJ1-5; D is ambiguous. Trimming cost V 6 bases and J 5 bases, with 17 bases left between them. The germline gives CDR1 MDHEN, CDR2 SYDVKM. The CDR3 spans 15 residues.

The DNA of the CDR3 is TGCGCCAGCAGCACCCTACTAGCGGGGGGGAATGAGCAGTTCTTC. As protein: CASSTLLAGGNEQFF. The chain employs TRBV5-1 and TRBJ2-1; 13 bases are a match to TRBD2. The CDR3 has 15 residues. V lost 4 bases and J lost 7; bases outside the gene matches: 5. Germline values: CDR1 SGHRS, CDR2 YFSETQ. The variable domain in full, with the rest retrieved from reference TRBV5-1 and TRBJ2-1, is KAGVTQTPRYLIKTRGQQVTLSCSPISGHRSVSWYQQTPGQGLQFLFEYFSETQRNKGNFPGRFSGRQFSNSRSEMNVSTLELGDSALYLCASSTLLAGGNEQFFGPGTRLTVL.

The V and J genes are TRBV5-4 and TRBJ1-1; D call uncertain. Germline V gene sequence: CDR1 SGHNT, CDR2 YYREEE (reference sequence). The CDR3 is made up of 14 amino acids. V was clipped by 3 bases and J by 4 bases, with 13 bases between them. CDR3 coding DNA: TGTGCCAGCAGCTCCGACCCGGGAGCCACTGAAGCTTTCTTT. It is translated as CASSSDPGATEAFF.

The chain uses TRBV7-9 and TRBJ2-2; D is unresolved. Germline assignment: CDR1 SEHNR and CDR2 FQNEAQ (reference sequence). This CDR3 region has 17 residues. The V gene lost 0 bases and the J gene lost 3 bases, with 14 bases spanning the gap. The CDR3, as DNA: TGTGCCAGCAGCTTAGCGTTAGCATCTTGGGACACCGGGGAGCTGTTTTTT. This encodes CASSLALASWDTGELFF.

The J gene is TRBJ1-3, the V gene TRBV28; D gene ambiguous. CDR1 is MDHEN and CDR2 is SYDVKM in the germline V gene. This CDR3 has 14 amino acids. With 5 bases removed from V and 8 bases from J, the gap between germline ends came to 16 bases. DNA of the CDR3: TGTGCCAGCAGTACCGGGTCCCCCCTTCACACCATATATTTT. Amino acids: CASSTGSPLHTIYF.

A few counts support this clone. V and J are TRBV19 and TRBJ1-5; perhaps TRBD1 as D (5 bases). CDR3 size: 16 residues. Germline V lookup: CDR1 LNHDA, CDR2 SQIVND (reference sequence). Trimming shortened V by 2 bases and J by 1 base, and 12 bases separated the two germline ends. The CDR3 reads CASSIIGRGSNQPQHF. The DNA for the CDR3 is TGTGCCAGTAGTATAATCGGTCGGGGGAGCAATCAGCCCCAGCATTTT.

This chain uses TRBV21-1 with TRBJ2-5; the table calls TRBD1, which could not be checked here. TRBV21-1 is listed as a pseudogene. CDR3 length: 15 amino acids. CDR3 residues: CASSKDGTVQETQYF. In nucleotides, the CDR3 is TGTGCCAGCAGCAAAGACGGGACAGTCCAAGAGACCCAGTACTTC.

The rearrangement links TRBV27 to TRBJ1-4; 10 nucleotides match TRBD1. The V gene end was trimmed by 4 bases and the J gene end by 7 bases; junction bases not matched to a gene: 12. There are 17 residues in the CDR3. Per the germline V gene, CDR1 is MNHEY and CDR2 is SMNVEV (reference sequence). The CDR3 spells CASSSARTGGNSEKLFF. DNA of the CDR3: TGTGCCAGCAGTTCCGCCCGGACAGGGGGTAATAGTGAAAAACTGTTTTTT.

The chain recombines TRBV7-3 with TRBJ1-2; TRBD1 matches at 7 bases. V gave up 1 base and J gave up 7 bases; unmatched junction bases: 3. Germline assignment: CDR1 SGHTA and CDR2 FQGTGA. The length of the CDR3 is 13 residues. As DNA, the CDR3 is TGTGCCAGCAGCTTAAGACAGGGTGGTGGCTACACCTTC. This encodes CASSLRQGGGYTF.

The chain links TRBV28 to TRBJ2-6; tentative D call: TRBD1 (6 bases). The germline V and J ends were trimmed by 2 bases and 2 bases, with 7 bases remaining between them. The CDR3 totals 15 residues. CDR1 is MDHEN, CDR2 SYDVKM, per germline. The CDR3 nucleotides are TGTGCCAGCAGTTTAGGGGGCACTGGGGCCAACGTCCTGACTTTC. Its protein is CASSLGGTGANVLTF.